Shown below are 21 T cell receptor beta chains from a single sample sequenced in a study of T cell responses to AZD1222 COVID-19 vaccine (dated by TCRdb to about 2021). The time point label of this sample denotes: baseline before first vaccination. Library method: the immunoSEQ multiplex PCR assay. The source is immuneACCESS, and TCRdb retained only in-frame sequences with V and J called. Part of the clones is not carried over; for the studies checked, unresolved V genes explain less than half of this, and the remainder is unexplained. Across this sample there are about 120,000 clones, with around 87% seen only once. Together, the top ten hold about 10% of the sample. Specimen: peripheral blood, collected on day 0 of AZD1222 vaccination. These receptor sequences come from an adult in good health.

Of note for this clone: This specimen includes other DNA sequences encoding the same CDR3. This chain uses TRBV5-1 with TRBJ1-2; no definite D call. The V end was cut by 0 bases, the J end by 2 bases, with 8 bases between. This CDR3 has 14 residues. CDR1 is SGHRS, CDR2 YFSETQ, per germline. CDR3 bases: TGCGCCAGCAGCTTGGGCACGGGGAACTATGGCTACACCTTC. This translates into CASSLGTGNYGYTF.

CDR3 in DNA: TGTGCCAGCAGCTCCCCAGGGTCAGGAAACACCATATATTTT. Translating gives CASSSPGSGNTIYF. J is TRBJ1-3 and V is TRBV7-2, with a weak D call TRBD1 (5 bases). Germline V gene sequence: CDR1 SGHTA, CDR2 FQGNSA. The CDR3 covers 14 residues. Deletions cut 4 bases from V and 4 bases from J, with 11 bases between.

In the case of this clone: Compared with germline, one end of the junction differs, possibly owing to a read error. The V and J genes are TRBV7-7 and TRBJ2-7, with D perhaps matching TRBD1 (6 bases). There are 14 residues in the CDR3. From germline, CDR1 is SSHAT and CDR2 FNYEAQ (reference sequence). The CDR3 is CASSLGDKGYEQYF. CDR3 DNA sequence: TGTGCTAGCAGCTTAGGGGACAAGGGCTACGAGCAGTACTTC.

The chain's CDR3 is CASSPGGDLGYTF. The CDR3 region has the DNA TGTGCCAGCAGTCCAGGGGGGGACCTTGGCTACACCTTC. The chain has TRBV27 and TRBJ1-2; 7 bases match TRBD1. The V gene's germline CDR1 is MNHEY and CDR2 SMNVEV (reference sequence). The ends lost 5 bases at V and 7 bases at J; junction bases unmatched: 7. The CDR3 runs to 13 residues.

This clone was picked up a small number of times. V usage is TRBV28 and J usage is TRBJ1-1; 8 nucleotides align to TRBD1. The junction had 7 bases not matched to a gene; V was cut back by 5 bases and J by 5 bases. Looked up from germline, CDR1 is MDHEN and CDR2 is SYDVKM. This CDR3 has 14 residues. CDR3 bases: TGTGCCAGCAGTCCCAGGGGGCTTCGAACTGAAGCTTTCTTT. Translation: CASSPRGLRTEAFF.

V gene TRBV4-3 combines with J gene TRBJ2-7, with a tentative D call TRBD2 (6 bases). There are 14 residues in the CDR3. Germline V CDR1 and CDR2: LGHNA, YSLEER. V shed 4 bases and J shed 1 base, with 11 bases lying between them. CDR3 bases: TGCGCCAGCAGCCCGGGACTGGATTCCTACGAGCAGTACTTC. This translates into CASSPGLDSYEQYF.

The CDR3 nucleotides are TGTGCCAGTACTCAAGAGGGGATGTCTACAGGGCCCGGCTACACCTTC. Protein: CASTQEGMSTGPGYTF. This chain uses TRBV5-6 with TRBJ1-2; D is possibly TRBD1 (6 bases). V lost 8 bases and J lost 8, with 28 bases in between. CDR1 is SGHDT, CDR2 YYEEEE, per germline. The CDR3 sequence is 16 residues long.

The chain uses TRBV7-9 and TRBJ2-2; 7 bases match TRBD1. The V and J ends lost 1 base and 0 bases, in that order; junction bases with no gene match: 5. The CDR3 sequence is 17 residues long. CDR1 and CDR2 from the germline V gene are SEHNR and FQNEAQ (reference sequence). CDR3: CASSLGRTGPNTGELFF. The CDR3, as DNA: TGTGCCAGCAGCTTAGGTAGGACAGGCCCGAACACCGGGGAGCTGTTTTTT.

V usage is TRBV5-4 and J usage is TRBJ2-1; TRBD2 might be the D (7 bases). V shed 4 bases and J shed 0 bases, with 11 bases lying between them. Germline V CDR1 and CDR2: SGHNT, YYREEE (reference sequence). This CDR3 has 15 amino acids. CDR3 sequence (DNA): TGTGCCAGCAGCCGCGGGGGCCGCTCCTACAATGAGCAGTTCTTC. This codes for CASSRGGRSYNEQFF.

This clone came up a few times. The chain links TRBV12-2 to TRBJ1-6. TRBV12-2 is flagged as a pseudogene. The CDR3 consists of 11 residues. CDR3: CASRFNSPLHF. The CDR3 bases are TGTGCAAGTCGCTTCAATTCACCCCTCCACTTT.

This sequence joins TRBV21-1 and TRBJ2-7; the table gives TRBD2 as D, unverified against the DNA. TRBV21-1 corresponds to a pseudogene. The CDR3 runs to 11 residues. CDR3 protein: CASSGSGFRYF. As DNA, the CDR3 is TGTGCCAGCAGCGGGTCGGGTTTTCGGTACTTC.

The chain is built from TRBV6-5 and TRBJ2-6; the D gene is possibly TRBD2 (6 bases). V was cut by 5 bases and J by 4 bases, with 12 bases left in between. The length of the CDR3 is 15 residues. Germline-derived CDR1 and CDR2 are MNHEY and SVGAGI. CDR3: CASSLGRLGANVLTF. CDR3 in DNA: TGTGCCAGCAGTCTCGGGAGACTAGGGGCCAACGTCCTGACTTTC.

The rearrangement joins TRBV14 to TRBJ2-1; TRBD2 matches at 11 bases. This CDR3 region has 16 residues. Germline V gives CDR1 SGHDN, CDR2 FVKESK. The trim removed 4 bases at V and 4 bases at J, leaving 6 bases unmatched. CDR3 sequence (DNA): TGTGCCAGCAGCCCATTGACTAGCGGGAAATACAATGAGCAGTTCTTC. It specifies CASSPLTSGKYNEQFF.

The chain is built from TRBV27 and TRBJ2-7; TRBD1 might be the D (6 bases). CDR1 MNHEY and CDR2 SMNVEV come from the germline V gene (reference sequence). The ends were cut back, 4 bases at V and 3 bases at J, with 16 bases in the middle. This CDR3 region has 15 residues. The CDR3 loop reads CASSYIQGRGYEQYF. The CDR3 DNA reads TGTGCCAGCAGTTACATACAGGGTCGGGGCTACGAGCAGTACTTC.

The V and J genes are TRBV19 and TRBJ1-2, with a weak D call TRBD1 (5 bases). This CDR3 is 16 amino acids long. Germline V gives CDR1 LNHDA, CDR2 SQIVND (reference sequence). Between the trimmed V and J ends, which lost 3 bases and 8 bases, there was a span of 22 bases. The CDR3 nucleotides read TGTGCCAGTAGTATGACCCCTCGCGGGGGGGGAGGAGGCTACACCTTC. Translated, it gives CASSMTPRGGGGGYTF.

The gene calls are TRBV2 and TRBJ1-5, with D possibly being TRBD1 (6 bases). The germline V gene has CDR1 SNHLY and CDR2 FYNNEI. Trimming left V 4 bases short and J 0 bases short, with 10 bases between. The CDR3 has 15 amino acids. CDR3: CASSAQGYSNQPQHF. The CDR3, as DNA: TGTGCCAGCAGTGCCCAGGGGTATAGCAATCAGCCCCAGCATTTT.

The sample holds many counts of this clone. This rearrangement joins TRBV27 to TRBJ2-1, with unresolved D. Germline-derived CDR1 and CDR2 are MNHEY and SMNVEV (reference sequence). Trimming removed 1 base at V and 4 bases at J, with 11 bases between. The CDR3 is made up of 15 amino acids. CDR3 region: CASSLYWIAYNEQFF. For the CDR3, the DNA is TGTGCCAGCAGTTTATACTGGATTGCTTACAATGAGCAGTTCTTC.

This rearrangement joins TRBV29-1 to TRBJ1-1; possibly TRBD1 for D (5 bases). Germline assignment: CDR1 SQVTM and CDR2 ANQGSEA. Trimming left V 5 bases short and J 0 bases short, with 16 bases between. The CDR3 is 15 residues long. The CDR3 loop reads CSVLTKGPMNTEAFF. CDR3 sequence (DNA): TGCAGCGTTCTGACAAAGGGACCTATGAACACTGAAGCTTTCTTT.

The chain combines TRBV5-1 with TRBJ2-7, with D possibly being TRBD1 or TRBD2 (5 bases each). V was trimmed by 1 base and J by 3 bases, leaving 11 bases between them. Germline assignment: CDR1 SGHRS and CDR2 YFSETQ. The CDR3 loop spans 14 amino acids. CDR3 sequence: CASSLQGDGYEQYF. CDR3 coding DNA: TGCGCCAGCAGCTTGCAAGGGGACGGCTACGAGCAGTACTTC.

The chain couples TRBV2 to TRBJ1-1, with 7 bases identical to TRBD1. The germline CDR1 and CDR2 sequences are SNHLY and FYNNEI. The length of the CDR3 is 12 residues. V was pared by 10 bases and J by 6 bases, with 8 bases of the junction left unmatched. The CDR3 nucleotides are TGTGCCAAAACCCGGGACAGTCCTGAAGCTTTCTTT. Translated, it gives CAKTRDSPEAFF.

This clone was detected only a few times. This chain joins TRBV2 and TRBJ1-5; D call uncertain. This CDR3 is 16 amino acids long. Trimming took 8 bases from V and 0 from J, leaving 17 bases between them. Germline V gives CDR1 SNHLY, CDR2 FYNNEI. The CDR3: CASSKEPGFSNQPQHF. The CDR3 DNA reads TGTGCCAGCTCAAAAGAACCGGGATTTAGCAATCAGCCCCAGCATTTT.